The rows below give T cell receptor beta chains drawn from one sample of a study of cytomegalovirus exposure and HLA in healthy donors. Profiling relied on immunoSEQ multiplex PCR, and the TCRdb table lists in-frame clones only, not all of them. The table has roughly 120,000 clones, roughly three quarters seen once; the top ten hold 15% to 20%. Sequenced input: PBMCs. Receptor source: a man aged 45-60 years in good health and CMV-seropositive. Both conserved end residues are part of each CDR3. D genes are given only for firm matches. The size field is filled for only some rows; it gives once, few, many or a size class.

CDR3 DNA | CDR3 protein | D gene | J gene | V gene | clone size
TGCGCCAGCAGCCACCCCCGGCGGACTAGCGGGGGGCCTCCAGATACGCAGTATTTT | CASSHPRRTSGGPPDTQYF | TRBD2 | TRBJ2-3 | TRBV4-3 | .
TGTGCCAGCACTCCCGGGACAGGGGGCACCGGGGAGCTGTTTTTT | CASTPGTGGTGELFF | TRBD1 | TRBJ2-2 | TRBV27 | .
TGTGCCAGCAGCTCCGACCGGGACAGAGACTACGAGCAGTACTTC | CASSSDRDRDYEQYF | TRBD1 | TRBJ2-7 | TRBV7-8 | .
TGTTCCAGCAGCCTCGGGGACAGGGTAACCTACGAGCAGTACTTC | CSSSLGDRVTYEQYF | TRBD1 | TRBJ2-7 | TRBV7-9 | .
TGTGCCAGCAGTTACAGCCGGGGATCCACCGGGGAGCTGTTTTTT | CASSYSRGSTGELFF | . | TRBJ2-2 | TRBV6-5 | .
TGCGCCAGCAGTGATCGGGACAGGGGGAACACTGAAGCTTTCTTT | CASSDRDRGNTEAFF | TRBD1 | TRBJ1-1 | TRBV10-1 | .
TGTGCCAGCAGTTTCAATGCGGCGGGACTAGCTCCCTACAATGAGCAGTTCTTC | CASSFNAAGLAPYNEQFF | TRBD2 | TRBJ2-1 | TRBV27 | once
TGTGCTAGTGGTTGGGAGGGCGCAAACATTCAGTACTTC | CASGWEGANIQYF | TRBD2 | TRBJ2-4 | TRBV12-5 | .
TGTGCCAGCAGCCCCAATACGGGACAGGGACATTCACCCCTCCACTTT | CASSPNTGQGHSPLHF | TRBD1 | TRBJ1-6 | TRBV7-9 | few
TGTGCCAGCAGTAACAGGGCCCCCCAAGAGACCCAGTACTTC | CASSNRAPQETQYF | . | TRBJ2-5 | TRBV6-1 | once
TGTGCCAGCAGCCAAGAATCGCTACTCGGGGCTGAAGCTTTCTTT | CASSQESLLGAEAFF | . | TRBJ1-1 | TRBV4-2 | .
TGCAGCGTCTCAGGGGGAGGTATAGTGGCAGATACGCAGTATTTT | CSVSGGGIVADTQYF | . | TRBJ2-3 | TRBV29-1 | .
TGTGCCAGCAGCCAAGATCCAAATTCACCCCTCCACTTT | CASSQDPNSPLHF | . | TRBJ1-6 | TRBV14 | .
TGCGCCAGCAGCCAAGATCGAGAAGCGGGGGGGAGACTCAGCTCCTACAATGAGCAGTTCTTC | CASSQDREAGGRLSSYNEQFF | TRBD2 | TRBJ2-1 | TRBV4-1 | .
TGTGCCAGCAGTGAAAGGGGTCAGTATAGCAATCAGCCCCAGCATTTT | CASSERGQYSNQPQHF | . | TRBJ1-5 | TRBV2 | .
TGTGCCAGCAGCTGGGAGGATAGACAGGGGCTTAGAGATGAGCAGTTCTTC | CASSWEDRQGLRDEQFF | TRBD1 | TRBJ2-1 | TRBV13 | few
TGTGCCAGCAGCCCCGGACTAGCGAGGGAGACCCAGTACTTC | CASSPGLARETQYF | TRBD2 | TRBJ2-5 | TRBV6-5 | .
TGTGCCAGCAAACCGGGGATCGATAATTCACCCCTCCACTTT | CASKPGIDNSPLHF | . | TRBJ1-6 | TRBV27 | .
TGTGCCAGCAGCTTAGTAGCGGGGGGTATCCATGAGCAGTTCTTC | CASSLVAGGIHEQFF | TRBD2 | TRBJ2-1 | TRBV7-9 | .
TGTGCCAGCAGTGAAGGGCTAGCGGGGGGAGGCGAGCAGTACTTC | CASSEGLAGGGEQYF | TRBD2 | TRBJ2-7 | TRBV2 | once
TGTGCCAGCAGTGAACGGACAGGGCCTCTCTATGGCTACACCTTC | CASSERTGPLYGYTF | TRBD1 | TRBJ1-2 | TRBV25-1 | few
TGTGCCAGCAGCTTACAGGGACTAGCGGGGGGGACTTACAATGAGCAGTTCTTC | CASSLQGLAGGTYNEQFF | TRBD2 | TRBJ2-1 | TRBV7-8 | once
TGTGCCAGCAGCTTAGGAGTAGAGTATGAGCAGTTCTTC | CASSLGVEYEQFF | . | TRBJ2-1 | TRBV11-3 | .
TGTGCCAGTAGTTCCAACAGGGAAGACTACGAGCAGTACTTC | CASSSNREDYEQYF | . | TRBJ2-7 | TRBV19 | few
TGTGCCAGTATCCGGACAGGGGCCCCTTCTAACTATGGCTACACCTTC | CASIRTGAPSNYGYTF | TRBD1 | TRBJ1-2 | TRBV19 | once
TGTGCCAGCAGCCCCGGGCGGGGAATCTACGAGCAGTACTTC | CASSPGRGIYEQYF | . | TRBJ2-7 | TRBV7-2 | .
TGTGCCAGCAGCTTGGGCAGTAACTATGGCTACACCTTC | CASSLGSNYGYTF | . | TRBJ1-2 | TRBV11-2 | .
TGTGCCAGCTCACCGCGGGCAGATACGCAGTATTTT | CASSPRADTQYF | . | TRBJ2-3 | TRBV18 | .
TGTGCCAGCACTCTACCTCGGGGGGGAGGGACCCAGTACTTC | CASTLPRGGGTQYF | TRBD2 | TRBJ2-5 | TRBV28 | .
TGCGCCAGCAGCGTCGGGGACACAGATACGCAGTATTTT | CASSVGDTDTQYF | . | TRBJ2-3 | TRBV5-1 | .
TGTGCCAGCAGCTTGGACAGGGGTTCCTACGAGCAGTACTTC | CASSLDRGSYEQYF | TRBD1 | TRBJ2-7 | TRBV5-5 | .
TGTGCCATCAGTACGGACAGGGGCATGAACACTGAAGCTTTCTTT | CAISTDRGMNTEAFF | TRBD1 | TRBJ1-1 | TRBV10-3 | .
TGTGCCAGCAGTTACCCGGGACAGAGCTACGAGCAGTACTTC | CASSYPGQSYEQYF | TRBD1 | TRBJ2-7 | TRBV7-9 | .
TGTGCCAGCAGCTTCGGCGGGCCTTCGCGCGAGCAGTACTTC | CASSFGGPSREQYF | . | TRBJ2-7 | TRBV7-2 | .
TGTGCCAGCAGTTTACCGGGACAGAACACTGAAGCTTTCTTT | CASSLPGQNTEAFF | . | TRBJ1-1 | TRBV27 | .
TGTGCCAGCAGCGAAGGACTAGCCTTCAATGAGCAGTTCTTC | CASSEGLAFNEQFF | TRBD2 | TRBJ2-1 | TRBV9 | .
TGTGCCAGCAGCTTGGGGGCTAGCGGGGGCCGCTACGAGCAGTACTTC | CASSLGASGGRYEQYF | TRBD2 | TRBJ2-7 | TRBV5-4 | .
TGTGCCAGCAGCTTTGAGATAGCGAGTCACGAGCAGTACTTC | CASSFEIASHEQYF | . | TRBJ2-7 | TRBV5-4 | .
TGCGCCAGCAGCCAAGGCGGGGGTTTAAACTATGGCTACACCTTC | CASSQGGGLNYGYTF | . | TRBJ1-2 | TRBV4-1 | .
TGTGCCAGCAGCTTCGGGGTACTCAGCCGAAATTTGAACACTGAAGCTTTCTTT | CASSFGVLSRNLNTEAFF | . | TRBJ1-1 | TRBV7-2 | .